This T cell receptor beta chain was profiled in a study of technical replicates of blood from several donors. Some clones are missing from TCRdb's copy, which holds only in-frame ones; the method was immunoSEQ multiplex PCR. The table shows over 65,000 clones, with roughly 98% occurring only once. CDR3 size: 15 residues. Germline V gene lookup returns CDR1 SGHRS and CDR2 YFSETQ. V shed 3 bases and J 3 bases; nucleotides not matched to a gene: 5. The chain recombines TRBV5-1 with TRBJ2-2, with TRBD1 identical over 7 bases. The TCR sequence derives from a human donor in good health. Sequenced material: T cells isolated from PBMCs. CDR3 DNA: TGCGCCAGCAGCTCGGGACAGCCCGACACCGGGGAGCTGTTTTTT. Translation gives CASSSGQPDTGELFF.